These 25 T cell receptor beta chains originate from one sample sequenced in a study of CD8+ T cells in alopecia areata. The treatment denotes: oral pan-JAK inhibitor, 5-10 mg twice daily. Extracted RNA was reverse transcribed, and the resulting cDNA served as sequencing template. TCRdb keeps only in-frame clones here, not all; method: immunoSEQ multiplex PCR. The table includes roughly 180,000 clones, 40% to 65% detected once. This specimen consisted of CD8+ T cells sorted from blood, obtained around week 53, from a patient treated with tofacitinib. Receptors were obtained from a human donor with alopecia areata.

A few counts support this clone. The V and J genes are TRBV5-1 and TRBJ1-2; D is unresolved. In germline, CDR1 is SGHRS, CDR2 YFSETQ. V was trimmed by 0 bases and J by 3 bases, leaving 6 bases between them. CDR3 size: 13 residues. CDR3 loop: CASSLGRDYGYTF. DNA for the CDR3: TGCGCCAGCAGCTTGGGACGGGACTATGGCTACACCTTC.

J is TRBJ2-7 and V is TRBV18; TRBD2 aligns across 7 bases. CDR3 size: 14 residues. The V segment lost 7 bases and the J segment 4 bases; nucleotides outside the gene matches: 10. From germline, CDR1 is KGHSH and CDR2 LQKENI. The CDR3 here is CASCPTGEGYEQYF. DNA of the CDR3: TGTGCCAGCTGCCCGACGGGGGAGGGATACGAGCAGTACTTC.

The chain is built from TRBV5-1 and TRBJ2-5, with TRBD1 as a possible D gene (6 bases). Germline values: CDR1 SGHRS, CDR2 YFSETQ. V lost 0 bases and J 6 bases, leaving 21 bases between the germline ends. The CDR3 is 17 residues long. The chain's CDR3 is CASSLDPGDRFKQTQYF. DNA of the CDR3: TGCGCCAGCAGCTTGGATCCAGGGGATAGGTTCAAGCAGACCCAGTACTTC.

The chain carries TRBV10-3 and TRBJ2-7; 7 nucleotides agree with TRBD2. Germline-derived CDR1 and CDR2 are ENHRY and SYGVKD. After removal of 4 bases from V and 4 bases from J, the junction contained 7 bases not matched to a gene. The length of the CDR3 is 14 residues. Here the CDR3 DNA reads TGTGCCATCAGTGTGGGGGGGACGGGGTACGAGCAGTACTTC. Translating it yields CAISVGGTGYEQYF.

This clone was found once. The V and J genes are TRBV29-1 and TRBJ1-2, with D perhaps TRBD1 (6 bases). The length of the CDR3 is 13 residues. Trimming removed 6 bases at V and 4 bases at J, with 15 bases between. Germline V gene sequence: CDR1 SQVTM, CDR2 ANQGSEA. The CDR3 DNA reads as TGCAGCGTCCTAGGGGGGGTCAGCTATGGCTACACCTTC. Amino acids: CSVLGGVSYGYTF.

CDR3 sequence: CSVGGSGGTRYNEQFF. CDR3 in DNA: TGCAGCGTTGGTGGTAGCGGGGGGACCCGATACAATGAGCAGTTCTTC. The chain is built from TRBV29-1 and TRBJ2-1, with 10 bases matching TRBD2. Trimming removed 4 bases from V and 4 bases from J; junction bases left unmatched: 10. The CDR3 has 16 residues. From germline, CDR1 is SQVTM and CDR2 ANQGSEA.

This clone was picked up a small number of times. The V call is TRBV5-4, the J call TRBJ2-2; D could derive from TRBD1 or TRBD2 (5 bases each). Trimming took 2 bases from V and 1 from J, leaving 9 bases between them. This CDR3 contains 15 residues. Germline V gives CDR1 SGHNT, CDR2 YYREEE (reference sequence). CDR3 nucleotide sequence: TGTGCCAGCAGCTTTAAGGGACGGAACACCGGGGAGCTGTTTTTT. Amino acids: CASSFKGRNTGELFF.

The chain recombines TRBV19 with TRBJ2-4, with D perhaps being TRBD1 or TRBD2 (5 bases each). Germline V gene lookup returns CDR1 LNHDA and CDR2 SQIVND (reference sequence). The V end was cut by 1 base, the J end by 3 bases, with 10 bases between. The CDR3 totals 15 residues. The CDR3: CASSIVRDGKNIQYF. The CDR3 coding sequence is TGTGCCAGTAGTATAGTCAGGGACGGCAAAAACATTCAGTACTTC.

The rearrangement joins TRBV30 to TRBJ1-5, with 9 positions matching TRBD1. The V gene's germline CDR1 is GTSNPN and CDR2 SVGIG (reference sequence). The trim removed 3 bases at V and 2 bases at J, leaving 5 bases unmatched. The CDR3 contains 15 residues. CDR3 nucleotides: TGTGCCTGGAGGGGTCGGACAGGGGGCAATCAGCCCCAGCATTTT. Amino acids: CAWRGRTGGNQPQHF.

The rearrangement uses TRBV5-6 and TRBJ1-1; D is perhaps TRBD1 (6 bases). The V and J ends lost 0 bases and 7 bases respectively, with 13 bases between them. Germline assignment: CDR1 SGHDT and CDR2 YYEEEE. This CDR3 has 14 amino acids. The CDR3, as DNA: TGTGCCAGCAGCTTGGGGGGCGGACAGCGTGAAGCTTTCTTT. Translation: CASSLGGGQREAFF.

The chain combines TRBV6-5 with TRBJ1-1; D unresolved. Germline CDR1 MNHEY, CDR2 SVGAGI. This CDR3 has 15 residues. The ends were cut back, 0 bases at V and 0 bases at J, with 8 bases in the middle. CDR3 DNA sequence: TGTGCCAGCAGTTACTCACCCAGACTGAACACTGAAGCTTTCTTT. Translated, it gives CASSYSPRLNTEAFF.

The rearrangement uses TRBV19 and TRBJ2-2; a possible D gene is TRBD1 (5 bases). V was cut by 6 bases and J by 4 bases, with 12 bases left in between. The CDR3 covers 14 residues. In germline, CDR1 is LNHDA, CDR2 SQIVND (reference sequence). CDR3 DNA: TGTGCCAGTAGGATGGGGCCTATCACCGGGGAGCTGTTTTTT. This sequence encodes CASRMGPITGELFF.

The J gene is TRBJ2-3, the V gene TRBV18; D is possibly TRBD1 or TRBD2 (5 bases each). Germline V lookup: CDR1 KGHSH, CDR2 LQKENI. CDR3 length: 14 amino acids. V shed 2 bases and J shed 1 base, with 7 bases lying between them. CDR3: CASSPGTRTDTQYF. The CDR3 nucleotides are TGTGCCAGCTCACCAGGGACCCGCACAGATACGCAGTATTTT. Combining the CDR3 with reference TRBV18 and TRBJ2-3 gives the whole variable domain NAGVMQNPRHLVRRRGQEARLRCSPMKGHSHVYWYRQLPEEGLKFMVYLQKENIIDESGMPKERFSAEFPKEGPSILRIQQVVRGDSAAYFCASSPGTRTDTQYFGPGTRLTVL.

This clone was seen only once. The chain recombines TRBV4-2 with TRBJ1-1; D is undetermined. CDR3 length: 18 amino acids. Germline lookup yields CDR1 LGHNA and CDR2 YNFKEQ. Trimming cost V 3 bases and J 0 bases, with 20 bases left between them. The CDR3 sequence: CASSHLQSSVSMNTEAFF. In nucleotides, the CDR3 is TGTGCCAGCAGCCACCTCCAGTCTTCAGTCTCCATGAACACTGAAGCTTTCTTT.

V usage is TRBV15 and J usage is TRBJ2-5; 7 bases are shared with TRBD1. V lost 1 base, J lost 4 bases, and 6 bases stayed unmatched. The CDR3 is 15 amino acids. Germline-derived CDR1 and CDR2 are LNHNV and YYDKDF (reference sequence). The CDR3 spells CATSRVDRDPETQYF. In DNA, the CDR3 is TGTGCCACCAGCAGAGTAGACAGGGACCCAGAGACCCAGTACTTC.

The V call is TRBV5-1, the J call TRBJ2-3; a possible D gene is TRBD1 (5 bases). The length of the CDR3 is 15 residues. Germline assignment: CDR1 SGHRS and CDR2 YFSETQ. Trimming cost V 4 bases and J 3 bases, with 15 bases left between them. The CDR3 bases are TGCGCCAGCAGCGTCTTAGCCAGGGCGACAGATACGCAGTATTTT. Residues: CASSVLARATDTQYF. Supplemented by reference TRBV5-1 and TRBJ2-3, the full variable domain reads KAGVTQTPRYLIKTRGQQVTLSCSPISGHRSVSWYQQTPGQGLQFLFEYFSETQRNKGNFPGRFSGRQFSNSRSEMNVSTLELGDSALYLCASSVLARATDTQYFGPGTRLTVL.

This clone was found once. This chain uses TRBV25-1 with TRBJ2-4; 8 nucleotides match TRBD1. This CDR3 has 13 residues. Germline V lookup: CDR1 MGHDK, CDR2 SYGVNS. With V trimmed by 5 bases and J by 7 bases, 4 bases remained unmatched. CDR3: CASSLRTGNIQYF. DNA of the CDR3: TGTGCCAGCAGTCTTCGGACAGGGAACATTCAGTACTTC.

This clone was picked up one time. The gene calls are TRBV5-1 and TRBJ2-1; tentative D call: TRBD2 (6 bases). Germline V lookup: CDR1 SGHRS, CDR2 YFSETQ. CDR3 size: 11 residues. With 6 bases removed from V and 8 bases from J, the gap between germline ends came to 9 bases. For the CDR3, the DNA is TGCGCCAGCAACGGAGGGGATGAGCAGTTCTTC. This encodes CASNGGDEQFF.

The count of this clone is one. The chain uses TRBV7-3 and TRBJ2-5; D is perhaps TRBD1 (6 bases). The V gene lost 4 bases and the J gene lost 2 bases, with 8 bases spanning the gap. The CDR3 loop spans 13 amino acids. Germline CDR1 reads SGHTA; CDR2 reads FQGTGA. CDR3 in amino acids: CASSWDTQETQYF. CDR3 sequence (DNA): TGTGCCAGCAGCTGGGACACACAAGAGACCCAGTACTTC.

The sample holds a few counts of this clone. The V call is TRBV5-6, the J call TRBJ2-5, with a weak D call TRBD2 (6 bases). In germline, CDR1 is SGHDT, CDR2 YYEEEE. V was clipped by 4 bases and J by 4 bases, with 14 bases between them. This CDR3 comprises 14 residues. The CDR3 region is CASSPWEVGETQYF. As DNA, the CDR3 is TGTGCCAGCAGCCCGTGGGAGGTTGGAGAGACCCAGTACTTC.

The V call is TRBV10-3, the J call TRBJ1-5, with D hard to call. The germline gives CDR1 ENHRY, CDR2 SYGVKD. Trimming left V 5 bases short and J 4 bases short, with 6 bases between. The CDR3 length is 12 residues. CDR3 in DNA: TGTGCCATCAGTTCGGGGAATCAGCCCCAGCATTTT. Translating gives CAISSGNQPQHF.

The V gene is TRBV5-4, the J gene TRBJ1-1; 7 bases are a match to TRBD1. Germline CDR1 is SGHNT and CDR2 is YYREEE (reference sequence). This CDR3 contains 13 residues. J lost 4 bases, V lost 4 bases, and 4 bases had no gene match. The CDR3 protein is CASSTDRSTEAFF. As DNA, the CDR3 is TGTGCCAGCAGCACGGACAGGAGCACTGAAGCTTTCTTT.

This clone was observed a single time. This chain joins TRBV30 and TRBJ2-7; D unclear. The V and J ends lost 0 bases and 4 bases respectively, with 10 bases between them. Germline-derived CDR1 and CDR2 are GTSNPN and SVGIG (reference sequence). The CDR3 loop spans 13 amino acids. The CDR3 protein is CAWSVLDGYEQYF. The CDR3 bases are TGTGCCTGGAGTGTCCTCGACGGATACGAGCAGTACTTC.

The V and J genes are TRBV7-8 and TRBJ1-5, with a weak D call TRBD1 (5 bases). This CDR3 has 17 residues. Trimming shortened V by 1 base and J by 2 bases, and 15 bases separated the two germline ends. CDR1 and CDR2 (germline): SGHVS, FQNEAQ. The CDR3 region has the DNA TGTGCCAGCAGCTTAGTGCCCCAGGGCTGGGGCAATCAGCCCCAGCATTTT. Translation gives CASSLVPQGWGNQPQHF.

In its sample, this clone was seen a few times. V usage is TRBV6-5 and J usage is TRBJ2-7; perhaps TRBD1 as D (5 bases). The V gene's germline CDR1 is MNHEY and CDR2 SVGAGI. V was trimmed by 9 bases and J by 0 bases, leaving 9 bases between them. This CDR3 is built from 12 residues. The CDR3 loop is CASTDNSYEQYF. CDR3 bases: TGTGCCAGTACGGACAACTCCTACGAGCAGTACTTC.